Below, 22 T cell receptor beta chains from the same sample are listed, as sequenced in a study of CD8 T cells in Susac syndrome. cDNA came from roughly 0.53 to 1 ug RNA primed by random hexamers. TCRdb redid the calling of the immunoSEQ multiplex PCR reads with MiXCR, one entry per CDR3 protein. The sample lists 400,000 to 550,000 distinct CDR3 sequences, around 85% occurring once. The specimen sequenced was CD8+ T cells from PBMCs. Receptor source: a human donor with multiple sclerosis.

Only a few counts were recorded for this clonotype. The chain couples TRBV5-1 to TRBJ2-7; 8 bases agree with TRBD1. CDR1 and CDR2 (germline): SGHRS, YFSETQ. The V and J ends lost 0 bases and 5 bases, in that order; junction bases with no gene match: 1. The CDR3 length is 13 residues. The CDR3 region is CASSLAGGHEQYF. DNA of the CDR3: TGCGCCAGCAGCTTGGCAGGGGGCCACGAGCAGTACTTC.

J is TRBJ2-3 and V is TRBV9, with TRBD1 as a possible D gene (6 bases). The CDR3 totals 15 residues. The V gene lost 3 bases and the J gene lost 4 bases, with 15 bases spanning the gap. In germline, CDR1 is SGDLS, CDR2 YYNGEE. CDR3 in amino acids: CASSGQHREPDTQYF. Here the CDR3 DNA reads TGTGCCAGCAGCGGGCAACACAGGGAACCAGATACGCAGTATTTT. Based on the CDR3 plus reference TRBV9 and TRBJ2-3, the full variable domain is DSGVTQTPKHLITATGQRVTLRCSPRSGDLSVYWYQQSLDQGLQFLIQYYNGEERAKGNILERFSAQQFPDLHSELNLSSLELGDSALYFCASSGQHREPDTQYFGPGTRLTVL.

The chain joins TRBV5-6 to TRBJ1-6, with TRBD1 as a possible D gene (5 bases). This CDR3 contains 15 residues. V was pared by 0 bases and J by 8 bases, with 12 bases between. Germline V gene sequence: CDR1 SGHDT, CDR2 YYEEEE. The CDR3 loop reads CASSLDRTMDSPLHF. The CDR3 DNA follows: TGTGCCAGCAGCTTGGACAGGACGATGGATTCACCCCTCCACTTT.

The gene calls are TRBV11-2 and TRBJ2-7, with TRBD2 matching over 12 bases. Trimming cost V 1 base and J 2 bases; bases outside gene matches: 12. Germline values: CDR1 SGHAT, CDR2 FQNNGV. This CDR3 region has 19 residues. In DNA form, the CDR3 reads TGTGCCAGCAGCTTAGGAGGGACTAGCGGGCCTGGGGGACCCTACGAGCAGTACTTC. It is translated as CASSLGGTSGPGGPYEQYF.

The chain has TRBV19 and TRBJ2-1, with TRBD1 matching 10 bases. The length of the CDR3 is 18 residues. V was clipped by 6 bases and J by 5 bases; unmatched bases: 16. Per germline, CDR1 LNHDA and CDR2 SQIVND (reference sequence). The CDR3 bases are TGTGCCAGTAGCAATATTAGGGTTTTCGGGACAGGGGACAATGAGCAGTTCTTC. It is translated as CASSNIRVFGTGDNEQFF.

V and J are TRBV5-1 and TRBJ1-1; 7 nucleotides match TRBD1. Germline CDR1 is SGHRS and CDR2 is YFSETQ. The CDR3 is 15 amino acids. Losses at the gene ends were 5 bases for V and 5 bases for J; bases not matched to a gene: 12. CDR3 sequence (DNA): TGCGCCAGCAGGGGAGGGGGCTTTTTTGTGACTGAAGCTTTCTTT. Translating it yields CASRGGGFFVTEAFF.

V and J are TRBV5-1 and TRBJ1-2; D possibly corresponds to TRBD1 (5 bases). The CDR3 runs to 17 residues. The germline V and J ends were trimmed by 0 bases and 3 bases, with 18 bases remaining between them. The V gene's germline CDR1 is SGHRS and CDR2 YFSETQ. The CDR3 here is CASSLAGAPSGDYGYTF. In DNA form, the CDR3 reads TGCGCCAGCAGCTTGGCCGGGGCGCCTAGTGGGGACTATGGCTACACCTTC.

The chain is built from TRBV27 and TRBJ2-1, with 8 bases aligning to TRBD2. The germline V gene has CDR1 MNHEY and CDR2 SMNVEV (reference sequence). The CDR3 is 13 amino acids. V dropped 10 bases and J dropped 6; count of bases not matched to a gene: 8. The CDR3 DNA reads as TGTGCCATCTCCACCGGGACTAGCAATGAGCAGTTCTTC. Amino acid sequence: CAISTGTSNEQFF.

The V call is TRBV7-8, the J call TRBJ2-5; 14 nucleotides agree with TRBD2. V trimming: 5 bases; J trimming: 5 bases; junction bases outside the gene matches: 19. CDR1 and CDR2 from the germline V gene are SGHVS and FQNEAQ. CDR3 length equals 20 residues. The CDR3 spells CASSGTSGRILEGIIETQYF. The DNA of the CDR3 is TGTGCCAGCAGCGGGACTAGCGGGAGAATTCTTGAGGGTATCATTGAGACCCAGTACTTC.

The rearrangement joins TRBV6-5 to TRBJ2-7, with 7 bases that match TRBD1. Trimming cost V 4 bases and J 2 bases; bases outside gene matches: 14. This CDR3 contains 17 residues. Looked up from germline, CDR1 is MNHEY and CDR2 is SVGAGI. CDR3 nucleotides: TGTGCCAGCAGTTCCCCTGTTGAAGGGGGCTTCGCCTACGAGCAGTACTTC. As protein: CASSSPVEGGFAYEQYF.

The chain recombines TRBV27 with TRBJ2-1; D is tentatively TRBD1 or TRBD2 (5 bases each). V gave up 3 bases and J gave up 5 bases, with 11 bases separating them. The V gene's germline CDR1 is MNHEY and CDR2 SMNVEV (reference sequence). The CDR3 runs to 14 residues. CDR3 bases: TGTGCCAGCAGTTTCGGGACCCTGAACAATGAGCAGTTCTTC. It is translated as CASSFGTLNNEQFF.

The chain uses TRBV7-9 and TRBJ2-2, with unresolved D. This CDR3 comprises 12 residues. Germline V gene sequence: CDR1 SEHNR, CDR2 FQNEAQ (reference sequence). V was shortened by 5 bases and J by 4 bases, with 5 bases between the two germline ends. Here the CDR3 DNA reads TGTGCCAGCAGCCAAACCACCGGGGAGCTGTTTTTT. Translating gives CASSQTTGELFF.

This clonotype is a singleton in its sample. The CDR3 nucleotides read TGCGCCAGCAGTCGCACGGGAGGTCCCGGCAATGAGCAGTTCTTC. This codes for CASSRTGGPGNEQFF. The chain has TRBV5-1 and TRBJ2-1, with 7 bases that match TRBD2. J lost 6 bases, V lost 5 bases, and 11 bases had no gene match. Germline-derived CDR1 and CDR2 are SGHRS and YFSETQ. The CDR3 covers 15 residues.

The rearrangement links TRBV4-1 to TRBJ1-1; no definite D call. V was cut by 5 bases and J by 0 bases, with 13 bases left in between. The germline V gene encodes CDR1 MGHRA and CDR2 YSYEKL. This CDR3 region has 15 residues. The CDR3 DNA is TGCGCCAGCAGCGGCCTGAGAGAGTTGAACACTGAAGCTTTCTTT. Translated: CASSGLRELNTEAFF.

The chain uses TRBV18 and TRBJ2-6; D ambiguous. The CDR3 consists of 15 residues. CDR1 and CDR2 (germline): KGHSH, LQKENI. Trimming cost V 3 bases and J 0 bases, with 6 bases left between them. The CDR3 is CASSPALSGANVLTF. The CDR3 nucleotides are TGTGCCAGCTCACCCGCCCTCTCTGGGGCCAACGTCCTGACTTTC.

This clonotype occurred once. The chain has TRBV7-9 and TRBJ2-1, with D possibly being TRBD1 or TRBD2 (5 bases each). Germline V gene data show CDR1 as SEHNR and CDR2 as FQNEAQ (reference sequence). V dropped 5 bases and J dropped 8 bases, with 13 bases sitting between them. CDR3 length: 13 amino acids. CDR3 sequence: CASSAFPGHEQFF. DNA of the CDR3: TGTGCCAGCAGCGCATTCCCGGGACATGAGCAGTTCTTC.

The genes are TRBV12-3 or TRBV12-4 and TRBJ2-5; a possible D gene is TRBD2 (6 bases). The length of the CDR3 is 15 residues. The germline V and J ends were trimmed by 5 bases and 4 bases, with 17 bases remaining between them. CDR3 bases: TGTGCCAGCAGTCATGAGGCGGGACCGCCAGAGACCCAGTACTTC. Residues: CASSHEAGPPETQYF.

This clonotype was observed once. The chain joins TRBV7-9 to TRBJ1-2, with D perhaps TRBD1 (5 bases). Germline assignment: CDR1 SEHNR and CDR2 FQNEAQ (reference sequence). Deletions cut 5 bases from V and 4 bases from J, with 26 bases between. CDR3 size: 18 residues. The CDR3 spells CASSQTGTSVFYPYGYTF. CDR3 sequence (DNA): TGTGCCAGCAGCCAAACCGGGACCTCCGTTTTTTACCCCTATGGCTACACCTTC. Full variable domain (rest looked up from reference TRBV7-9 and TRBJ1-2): DTGVSQNPRHKITKRGQNVTFRCDPISEHNRLYWYRQTLGQGPEFLTYFQNEAQLEKSRLLSDRFSAERPKGSFSTLEIQRTEQGDSAMYLCASSQTGTSVFYPYGYTFGSGTRLTVV.

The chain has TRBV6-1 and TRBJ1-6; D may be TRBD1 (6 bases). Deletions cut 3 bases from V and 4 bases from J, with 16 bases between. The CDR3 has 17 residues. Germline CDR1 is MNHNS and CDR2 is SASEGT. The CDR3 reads CASSDAGRGAYNSPLHF. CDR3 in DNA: TGTGCCAGCAGTGACGCGGGGAGGGGGGCGTATAATTCACCCCTCCACTTT.

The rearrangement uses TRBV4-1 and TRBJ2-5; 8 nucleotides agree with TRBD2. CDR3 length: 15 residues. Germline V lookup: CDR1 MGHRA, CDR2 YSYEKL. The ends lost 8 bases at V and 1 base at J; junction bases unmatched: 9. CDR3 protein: CASRGVAGSQETQYF. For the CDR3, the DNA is TGCGCCAGCCGGGGAGTAGCGGGATCCCAAGAGACCCAGTACTTC.

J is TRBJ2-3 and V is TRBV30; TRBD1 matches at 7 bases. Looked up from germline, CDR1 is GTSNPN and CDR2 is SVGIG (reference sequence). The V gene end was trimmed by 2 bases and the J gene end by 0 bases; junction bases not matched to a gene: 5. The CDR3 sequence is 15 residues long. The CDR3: CAWSSTGSSTDTQYF. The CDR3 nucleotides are TGTGCCTGGAGTTCGACAGGGTCTAGCACAGATACGCAGTATTTT. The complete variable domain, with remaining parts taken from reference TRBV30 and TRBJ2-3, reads SQTIHQWPATLVQPVGSPLSLECTVEGTSNPNLYWYRQAAGRGLQLLFYSVGIGQISSEVPQNLSASRPQDRQFILSSKKLLLSDSGFYLCAWSSTGSSTDTQYFGPGTRLTVL.

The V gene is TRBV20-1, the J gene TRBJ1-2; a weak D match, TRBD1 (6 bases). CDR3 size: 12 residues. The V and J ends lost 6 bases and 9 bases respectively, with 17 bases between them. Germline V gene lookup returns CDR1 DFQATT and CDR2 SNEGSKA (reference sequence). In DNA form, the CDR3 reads TGCAGTGCCAGCGACAGGTTCAGAAGCTACACCTTC. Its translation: CSASDRFRSYTF.